The entry that follows covers one TCR beta chain sequence. Its antigen is unknown. The table came from immunoSEQ multiplex PCR; TCRdb's copy has only in-frame clones and leaves some out. The data contain 150,000 to 200,000 clones, 92% of them singletons. This specimen belongs to a study of T cell responses to AZD1222 COVID-19 vaccine. Whole-study findings and limits: Close to half of spike-specific TCRs reportedly recognize unmutated variant regions. White British donors predominated, females outnumbered males, and clonal diversity was possibly underestimated. Baseline seropositivity occurred in only a handful of AZD1222 recipients.

Pooled in the analysis were second doses at about 4 or about 12 weeks. This sequence was found in an adult who received the AZD1222 COVID-19 vaccine. This material consisted of peripheral blood, taken 28 days after the second AZD1222 dose.

CDR3 sequence reads: CASSPRDRPNYGYTF. The CDR3, as DNA: TGTGCCAGCAGTCCTCGGGACAGGCCTAACTATGGCTACACCTTC. The V and J genes are TRBV27 and TRBJ1-2, with 8 nucleotides matching TRBD1. The CDR3 sequence is 15 residues long. J lost 0 bases, V lost 5 bases, and 5 bases had no gene match. Germline V gene sequence: CDR1 MNHEY, CDR2 SMNVEV (reference sequence).